Detailed here is one T cell receptor (beta chain). MiXCR was run by TCRdb on the RT-PCR reads, yielding one entry per CDR3 protein. The table has about 96,000 distinct CDR3 sequences, under 50% seen once; the top ten hold 60% to 65%. The data derive from a study of patients and donors after allogeneic stem cell transplantation. Specimen: blood, either unsorted or a sorted T cell fraction (not recorded which). The TCR comes from a human donor who was either an allogeneic HSCT recipient or a stem cell or donor lymphocyte infusion donor (not recorded which). It is not recorded whose cells these are; they may come from a transplant donor.

The CDR3 DNA is TGCGCCAGCAGCCAAGATCGCGGTTCACCCTACGAGCAGTACTTC. Amino acid sequence: CASSQDRGSPYEQYF. The rearrangement links TRBV4-3 to TRBJ2-7; D gene unclear. CDR1 is LGHNA, CDR2 YSLEER, per germline. Trimming left V 0 bases short and J 2 bases short, with 11 bases between. This CDR3 is 15 amino acids long.